This T cell receptor (beta chain) was observed in a study of cytomegalovirus exposure and HLA in healthy donors. The CDR3 spans 13 residues. The germline V gene encodes CDR1 SQVTM and CDR2 ANQGSEA. Trimming removed 8 bases from V and 2 bases from J, with 14 bases in between. Comments on this clone: Its antigen remains unknown.

The study, taken as a whole, reports: Common viral pathogens seemed, in a later analysis, to connect with several of the most significant clusters. The study had only CMV serostatus as immune exposure information. It was confirmed in vitro that three of the CMV-associated chains were specific for CMV antigens. Presence/absence analysis assumed near-uniform sequencing depth across donors.

The primer mix had 60 Vbeta and 13 Jbeta primers. Sequenced by immunoSEQ multiplex PCR; TCRdb stores in-frame clones only, minus some. The sample yields hundreds of thousands of clones, around 70% seen once. The source material was PBMCs. This sequence joins TRBV29-1 and TRBJ2-3; D not certain. This clonotype originated in a middle-aged man in good health and CMV-seropositive. CDR3 amino acids: CSTFGSFTDTQYF. As DNA, the CDR3 is TGCAGCACGTTCGGGTCCTTCACAGATACGCAGTATTTT.